This T cell receptor beta chain was found in a study of identical twins. Whole-study findings and limits: Out-of-frame alpha sequences common to twins were enriched for low generation probability.

With regard to this clonotype: Its antigen is still unknown.

Unique molecular identifiers were present on cDNA, and template switching added a universal primer site. From the 5' RACE reads, TCRdb called clonotypes with MiXCR, one entry per CDR3 protein. The table has about 730,000 distinct CDR3 sequences, 21% seen once; the top ten hold around 4.5%. The V gene's germline CDR1 is SGHVS and CDR2 FNYEAQ. The CDR3 runs 13 residues. Trimming cost V 5 bases and J 2 bases; bases outside gene matches: 2. This sample also appeared in a second study, on T cells expressing NK-cell markers. Per that study: According to the study, TCR beta repertoires originated from sorted CD3+CD56+NKG2C+, CD3+CD56+NKG2C- and CD3+CD56-NKG2C+ T cells. Within the sequenced cohort of eight donors, seven exhibited HCMV seropositivity and one was seronegative.

V gene TRBV7-6 combines with J gene TRBJ2-7; TRBD1 aligns across 8 bases. The sequence was obtained from a woman aged 18-29 years in good health. The sample consisted of PBMCs. The CDR3, as DNA: TGTGCCAGCAGCGAGGGACAGGCCTACGAGCAGTACTTC. This sequence encodes CASSEGQAYEQYF.